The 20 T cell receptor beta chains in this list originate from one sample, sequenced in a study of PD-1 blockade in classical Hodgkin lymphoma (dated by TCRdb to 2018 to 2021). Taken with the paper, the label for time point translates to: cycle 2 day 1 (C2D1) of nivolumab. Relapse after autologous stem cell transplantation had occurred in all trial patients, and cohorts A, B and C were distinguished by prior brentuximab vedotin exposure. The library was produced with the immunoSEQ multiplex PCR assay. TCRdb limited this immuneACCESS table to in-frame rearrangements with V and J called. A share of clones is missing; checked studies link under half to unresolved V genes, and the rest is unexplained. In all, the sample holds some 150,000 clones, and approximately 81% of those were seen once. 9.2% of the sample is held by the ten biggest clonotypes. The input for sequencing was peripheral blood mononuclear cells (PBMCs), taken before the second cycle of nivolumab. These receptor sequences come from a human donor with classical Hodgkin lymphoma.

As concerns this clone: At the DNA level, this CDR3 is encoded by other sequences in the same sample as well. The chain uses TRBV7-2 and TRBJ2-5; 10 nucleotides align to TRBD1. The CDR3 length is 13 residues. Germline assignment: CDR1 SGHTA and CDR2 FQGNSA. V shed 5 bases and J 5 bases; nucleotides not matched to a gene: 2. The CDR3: CASSQGQGETQYF. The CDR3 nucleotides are TGTGCCAGCAGCCAGGGACAGGGGGAGACCCAGTACTTC.

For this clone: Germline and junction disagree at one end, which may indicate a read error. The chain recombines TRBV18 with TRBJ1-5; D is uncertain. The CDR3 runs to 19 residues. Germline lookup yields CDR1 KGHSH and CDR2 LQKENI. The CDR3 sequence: CASSPRGLLSADSNQPQHF. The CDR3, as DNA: TGTGCCAGCTCTCCACGAGGGCTCCTCTCTGCCGATAGCAATCAGCCCCAGCATTTT. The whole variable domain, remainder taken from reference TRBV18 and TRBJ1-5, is NAGVMQNPRHLVRRRGQEARLRCSPMKGHSHVYWYRQLPEEGLKFMVYLQKENIIDESGMPKERFSAEFPKEGPSILRIQQVVRGDSAAYFCASSPRGLLSADSNQPQHFGDGTRLSIL.

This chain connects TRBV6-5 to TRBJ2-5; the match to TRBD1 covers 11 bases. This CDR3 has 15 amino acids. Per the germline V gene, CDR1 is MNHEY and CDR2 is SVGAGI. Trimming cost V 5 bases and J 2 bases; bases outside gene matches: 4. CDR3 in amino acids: CASSPGQGAQETQYF. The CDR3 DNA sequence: TGTGCCAGCAGTCCCGGACAGGGGGCACAAGAGACCCAGTACTTC.

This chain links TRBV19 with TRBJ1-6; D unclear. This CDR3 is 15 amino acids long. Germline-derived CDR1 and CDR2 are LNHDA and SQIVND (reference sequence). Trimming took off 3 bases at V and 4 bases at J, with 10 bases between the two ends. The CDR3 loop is CASSMIQDYNSPLHF. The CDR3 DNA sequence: TGTGCCAGTAGTATGATCCAGGATTATAATTCACCCCTCCACTTT.

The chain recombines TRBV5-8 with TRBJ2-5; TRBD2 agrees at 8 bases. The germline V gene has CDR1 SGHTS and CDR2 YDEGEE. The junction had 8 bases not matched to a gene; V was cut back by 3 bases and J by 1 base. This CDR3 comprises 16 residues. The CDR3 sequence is CASSSVGLAGQETQYF. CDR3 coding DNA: TGTGCCAGCAGCTCTGTGGGTCTAGCGGGCCAAGAGACCCAGTACTTC.

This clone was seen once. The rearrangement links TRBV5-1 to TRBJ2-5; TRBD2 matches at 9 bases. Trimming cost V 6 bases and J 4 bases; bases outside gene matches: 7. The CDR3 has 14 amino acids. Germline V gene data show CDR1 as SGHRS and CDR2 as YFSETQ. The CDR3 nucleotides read TGCGCCAGCACTGGCGGGGGGGCGCGAGAGACCCAGTACTTC. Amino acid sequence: CASTGGGARETQYF. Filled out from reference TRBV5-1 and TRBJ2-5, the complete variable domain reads KAGVTQTPRYLIKTRGQQVTLSCSPISGHRSVSWYQQTPGQGLQFLFEYFSETQRNKGNFPGRFSGRQFSNSRSEMNVSTLELGDSALYLCASTGGGARETQYFGPGTRLLVL.

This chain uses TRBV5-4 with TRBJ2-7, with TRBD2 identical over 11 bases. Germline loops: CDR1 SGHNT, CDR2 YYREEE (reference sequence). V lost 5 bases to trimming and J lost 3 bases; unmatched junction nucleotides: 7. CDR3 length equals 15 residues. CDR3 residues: CASSSLAGGLYEQYF. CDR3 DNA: TGTGCCAGCAGTTCTCTAGCGGGGGGACTCTACGAGCAGTACTTC.

DNA of the CDR3: TGTGCCAGCAAAAGGGGGGGCGGTCAGCCCCAGCATTTT. Protein: CASKRGGGQPQHF. The genes are TRBV6-5 and TRBJ1-5; weak D call: TRBD1 (6 bases). Germline V gene data show CDR1 as MNHEY and CDR2 as SVGAGI. The length of the CDR3 is 13 residues. Between the trimmed V and J ends, which lost 7 bases and 6 bases, there was a span of 13 bases.

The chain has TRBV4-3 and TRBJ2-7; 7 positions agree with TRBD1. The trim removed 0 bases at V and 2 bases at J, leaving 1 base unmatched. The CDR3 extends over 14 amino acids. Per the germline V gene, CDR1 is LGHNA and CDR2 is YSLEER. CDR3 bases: TGCGCCAGCAGCCAAGAGACAGGGACCTACGAGCAGTACTTC. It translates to CASSQETGTYEQYF.

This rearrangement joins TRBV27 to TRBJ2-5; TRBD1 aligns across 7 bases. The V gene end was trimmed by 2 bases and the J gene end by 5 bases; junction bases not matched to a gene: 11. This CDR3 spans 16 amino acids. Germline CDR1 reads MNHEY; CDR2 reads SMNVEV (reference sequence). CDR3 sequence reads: CASSLDRAWISETQYF. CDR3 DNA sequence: TGTGCCAGCAGTTTAGACAGGGCTTGGATTTCGGAGACCCAGTACTTC.

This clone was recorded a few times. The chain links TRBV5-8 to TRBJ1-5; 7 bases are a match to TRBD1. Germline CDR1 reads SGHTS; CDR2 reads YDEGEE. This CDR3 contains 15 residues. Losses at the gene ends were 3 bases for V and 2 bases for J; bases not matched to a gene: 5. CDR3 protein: CASSSRGIGNQPQHF. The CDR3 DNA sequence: TGTGCCAGCAGCTCCAGGGGGATTGGCAATCAGCCCCAGCATTTT. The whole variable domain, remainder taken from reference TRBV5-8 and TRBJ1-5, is EAGVTQSPTHLIKTRGQQATLRCSPISGHTSVYWYQQALGLGLQFLLWYDEGEERNRGNFPPRFSGRQFPNYSSELNVNALELEDSALYLCASSSRGIGNQPQHFGDGTRLSIL.

The CDR3, as DNA: TGTGCCAGCTCACTCGGGATACGTACCGGGGAGCTGTTTTTT. As protein: CASSLGIRTGELFF. V is TRBV18 and J is TRBJ2-2, with D possibly matching TRBD2 (5 bases). CDR3 length equals 14 residues. The V and J ends lost 4 bases and 5 bases respectively, with 11 bases between them. In germline, CDR1 is KGHSH, CDR2 LQKENI.

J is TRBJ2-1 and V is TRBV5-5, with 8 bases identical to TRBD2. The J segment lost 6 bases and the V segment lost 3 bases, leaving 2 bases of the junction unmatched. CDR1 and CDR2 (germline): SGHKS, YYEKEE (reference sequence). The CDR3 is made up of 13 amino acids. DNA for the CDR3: TGTGCCAGCAGCTGGACTAGCTCCAATGAGCAGTTCTTC. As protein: CASSWTSSNEQFF.

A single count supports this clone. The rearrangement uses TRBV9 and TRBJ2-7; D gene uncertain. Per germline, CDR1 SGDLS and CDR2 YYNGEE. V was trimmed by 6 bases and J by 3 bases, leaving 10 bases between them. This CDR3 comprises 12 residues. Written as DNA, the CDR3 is TGTGCCAGCAATAATGGAAACTACGAGCAGTACTTC. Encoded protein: CASNNGNYEQYF.

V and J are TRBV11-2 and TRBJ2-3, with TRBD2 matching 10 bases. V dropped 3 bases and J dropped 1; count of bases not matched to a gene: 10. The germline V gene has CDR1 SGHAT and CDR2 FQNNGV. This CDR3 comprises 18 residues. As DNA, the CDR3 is TGTGCCAGCAGCTTCAGGGCGGCTAGCGGGAGCCGCACAGATACGCAGTATTTT. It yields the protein CASSFRAASGSRTDTQYF.

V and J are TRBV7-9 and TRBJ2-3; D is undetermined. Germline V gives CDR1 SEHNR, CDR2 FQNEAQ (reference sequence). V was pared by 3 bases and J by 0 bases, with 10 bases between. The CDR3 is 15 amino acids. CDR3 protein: CASSLVGLSTDTQYF. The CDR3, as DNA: TGTGCCAGCAGCTTGGTAGGGCTTAGCACAGATACGCAGTATTTT.

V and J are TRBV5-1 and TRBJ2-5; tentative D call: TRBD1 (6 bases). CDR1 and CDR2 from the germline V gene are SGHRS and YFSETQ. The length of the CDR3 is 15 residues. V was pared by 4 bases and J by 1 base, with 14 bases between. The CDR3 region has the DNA TGCGCCAGCAGCCCCAGGGGCCTTTTCCAAGAGACCCAGTACTTC. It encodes CASSPRGLFQETQYF.

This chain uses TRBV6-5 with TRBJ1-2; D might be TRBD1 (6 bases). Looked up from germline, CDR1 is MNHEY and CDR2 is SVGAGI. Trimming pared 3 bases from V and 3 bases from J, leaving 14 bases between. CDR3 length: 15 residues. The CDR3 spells CASSYSGQTYYGYTF. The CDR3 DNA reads TGTGCCAGCAGTTATTCCGGACAGACCTACTATGGCTACACCTTC.

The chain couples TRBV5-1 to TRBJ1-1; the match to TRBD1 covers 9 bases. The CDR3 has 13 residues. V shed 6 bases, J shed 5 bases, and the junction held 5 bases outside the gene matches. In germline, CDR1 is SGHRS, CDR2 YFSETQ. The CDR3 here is CASTGQGGTEAFF. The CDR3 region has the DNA TGCGCCAGCACGGGACAGGGTGGTACTGAAGCTTTCTTT.

The CDR3 region has the DNA TGTGCCAGCAGTTCTGTAGTACTAGCCAAAAACATTCAGTACTTC. Translation: CASSSVVLAKNIQYF. The rearrangement joins TRBV6-5 to TRBJ2-4; D unresolved. The germline V gene encodes CDR1 MNHEY and CDR2 SVGAGI. The CDR3 is 15 residues long. Trimming took off 4 bases at V and 0 bases at J, with 10 bases between the two ends.